This T cell receptor (beta chain) appears in the sequencing data of a study of OX40 agonist ivuxolimab in advanced cancers. This clone turned up a few times. TCRdb's table, derived via immunoSEQ multiplex PCR, lists solely in-frame clones and lacks some. The profile shows 60,000 to 80,000 clones, roughly 87% of them singletons. This CDR3 is built from 15 residues. Per germline, CDR1 SQVTM and CDR2 ANQGSEA. The V gene lost 3 bases and the J gene lost 0 bases, with 14 bases spanning the gap. This rearrangement joins TRBV29-1 to TRBJ1-1; D unresolved. The clonotype comes from an adult with an advanced solid tumor such as melanoma, head and neck, liver or kidney cancer. The sample was CD4+ or CD8+ T cells sorted from blood, taken in a trial of the OX40 agonist ivuxolimab. In DNA, the CDR3 is TGCAGCGTTGATGGTGCCTTCCCGATGAACACTGAAGCTTTCTTT. It translates to CSVDGAFPMNTEAFF.